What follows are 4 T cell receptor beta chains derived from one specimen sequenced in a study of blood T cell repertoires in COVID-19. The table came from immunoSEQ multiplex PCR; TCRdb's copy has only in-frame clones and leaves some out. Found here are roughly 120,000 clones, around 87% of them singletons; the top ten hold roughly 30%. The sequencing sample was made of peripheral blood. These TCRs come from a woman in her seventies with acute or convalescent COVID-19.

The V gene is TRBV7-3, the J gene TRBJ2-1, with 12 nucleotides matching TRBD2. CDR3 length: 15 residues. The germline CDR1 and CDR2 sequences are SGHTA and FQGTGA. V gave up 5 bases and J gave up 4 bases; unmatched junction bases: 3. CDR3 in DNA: TGTGCCAGCAGCATCACTAGCGGGGGGTACAATGAGCAGTTCTTC. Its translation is CASSITSGGYNEQFF.

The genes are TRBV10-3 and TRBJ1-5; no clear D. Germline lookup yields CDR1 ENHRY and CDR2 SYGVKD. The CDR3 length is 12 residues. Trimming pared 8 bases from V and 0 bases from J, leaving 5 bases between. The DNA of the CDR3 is TGTGCCATCTCGTCTAGCAATCAGCCCCAGCATTTT. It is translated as CAISSSNQPQHF.

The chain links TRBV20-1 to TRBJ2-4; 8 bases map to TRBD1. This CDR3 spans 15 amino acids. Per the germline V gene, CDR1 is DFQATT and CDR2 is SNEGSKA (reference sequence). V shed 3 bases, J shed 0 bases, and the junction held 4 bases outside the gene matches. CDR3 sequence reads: CSASKDREAKNIQYF. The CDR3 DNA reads TGCAGTGCTAGTAAGGACAGGGAAGCCAAAAACATTCAGTACTTC.

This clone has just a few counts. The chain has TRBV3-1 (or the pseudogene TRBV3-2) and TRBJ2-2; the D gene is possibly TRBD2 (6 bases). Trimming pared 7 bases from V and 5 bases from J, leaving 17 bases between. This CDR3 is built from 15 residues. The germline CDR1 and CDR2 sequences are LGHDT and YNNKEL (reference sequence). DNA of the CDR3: TGTGCCAGCACCGAGCGGGTGGGGCGGACCGGGGAGCTGTTTTTT. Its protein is CASTERVGRTGELFF.